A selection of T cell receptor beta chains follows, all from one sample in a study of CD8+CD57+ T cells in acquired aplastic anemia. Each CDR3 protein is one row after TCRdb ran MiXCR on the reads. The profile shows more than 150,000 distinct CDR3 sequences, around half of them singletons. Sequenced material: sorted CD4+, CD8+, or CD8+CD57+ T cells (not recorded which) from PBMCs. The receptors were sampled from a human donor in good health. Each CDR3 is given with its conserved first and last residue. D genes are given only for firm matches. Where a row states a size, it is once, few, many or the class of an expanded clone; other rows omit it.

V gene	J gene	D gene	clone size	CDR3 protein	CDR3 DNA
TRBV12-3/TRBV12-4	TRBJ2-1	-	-	CASSWRGPYNEQFF	TGTGCCAGCAGTTGGCGAGGGCCCTACAATGAGCAGTTCTTC
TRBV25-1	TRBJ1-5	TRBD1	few	CASSENQGAALDNQPQHF	TGTGCCAGCAGTGAGAATCAGGGGGCTGCCTTAGACAATCAGCCCCAGCATTTT
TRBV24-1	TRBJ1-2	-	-	CAISSGPMDGYTF	TGTGCCATCTCGTCGGGACCGATGGATGGCTACACCTTC
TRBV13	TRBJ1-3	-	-	CASSLQGSRSSGNTIYF	TGTGCCAGCAGCTTACAGGGATCTCGCAGTTCTGGAAACACCATATATTTT
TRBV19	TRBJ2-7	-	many	CASSIGPGGHSYEQYF	TGTGCCAGTAGTATTGGCCCCGGGGGGCACTCCTACGAGCAGTACTTC
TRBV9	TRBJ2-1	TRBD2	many	CASSGGTSGSNEQFF	TGTGCCAGCAGCGGAGGGACTAGCGGGAGCAATGAGCAGTTCTTC
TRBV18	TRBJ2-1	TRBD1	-	CASSPDRGSGNEQFF	TGTGCCAGCTCACCAGACAGGGGTAGTGGCAATGAGCAGTTCTTC
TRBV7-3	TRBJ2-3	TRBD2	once	CASSPGTRSTDTQYF	TGTGCCAGCAGCCCCGGGACTAGGAGCACAGATACGCAGTATTTT
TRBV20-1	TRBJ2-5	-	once	CSASLPRGLRETQYF	TGCAGTGCTAGTCTGCCCCGGGGTTTAAGGGAGACCCAGTACTTC
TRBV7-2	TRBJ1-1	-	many	CASTPNGTEAFF	TGTGCCAGCACCCCTAATGGCACTGAAGCTTTCTTT
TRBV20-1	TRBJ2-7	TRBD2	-	CSARAGGSYEQYF	TGCAGTGCTAGAGCGGGGGGCTCCTACGAGCAGTACTTC
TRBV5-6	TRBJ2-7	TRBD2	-	CASSLAGLAGGQYF	TGTGCCAGCAGCTTGGCTGGTCTAGCGGGGGGACAGTACTTC
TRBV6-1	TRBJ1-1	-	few	CASSPRGASNTEAFF	TGTGCCAGCAGCCCTCGGGGGGCGTCGAACACTGAAGCTTTCTTT